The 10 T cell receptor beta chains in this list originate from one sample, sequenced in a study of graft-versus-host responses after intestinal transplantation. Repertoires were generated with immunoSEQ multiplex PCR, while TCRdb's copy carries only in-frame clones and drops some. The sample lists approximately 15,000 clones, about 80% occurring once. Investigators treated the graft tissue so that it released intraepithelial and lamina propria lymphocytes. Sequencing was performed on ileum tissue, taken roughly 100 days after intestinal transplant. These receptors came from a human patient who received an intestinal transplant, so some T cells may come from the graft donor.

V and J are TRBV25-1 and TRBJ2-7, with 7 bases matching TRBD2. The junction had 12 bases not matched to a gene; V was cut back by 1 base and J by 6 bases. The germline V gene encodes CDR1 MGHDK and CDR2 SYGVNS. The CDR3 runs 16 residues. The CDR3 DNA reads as TGTGCCAGCAGTGAATTACCCGGGCGGGAGTCGGGCGAGCAGTACTTC. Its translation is CASSELPGRESGEQYF.

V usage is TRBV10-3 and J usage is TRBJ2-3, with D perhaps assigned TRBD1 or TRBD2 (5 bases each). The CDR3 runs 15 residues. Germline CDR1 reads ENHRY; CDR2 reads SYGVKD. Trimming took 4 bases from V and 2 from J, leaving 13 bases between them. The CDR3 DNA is TGTGCCATCAGTGGGAGAGGGACGTTCACAGATACGCAGTATTTT. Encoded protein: CAISGRGTFTDTQYF.

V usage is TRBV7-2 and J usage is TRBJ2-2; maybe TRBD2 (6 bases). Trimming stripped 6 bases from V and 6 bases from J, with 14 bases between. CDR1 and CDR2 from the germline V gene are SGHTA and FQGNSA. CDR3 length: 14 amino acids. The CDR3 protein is CASRFGSRAGELFF. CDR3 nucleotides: TGTGCCAGCAGATTCGGGAGCAGGGCCGGGGAGCTGTTTTTT.

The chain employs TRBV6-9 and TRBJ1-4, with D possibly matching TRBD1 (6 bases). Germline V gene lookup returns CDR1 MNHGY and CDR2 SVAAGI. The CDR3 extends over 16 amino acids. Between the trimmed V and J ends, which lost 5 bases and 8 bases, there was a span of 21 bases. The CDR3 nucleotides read TGTGCCAGCAGTGGGGCCGGGACACTCAGTTGGGAAAAACTGTTTTTT. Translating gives CASSGAGTLSWEKLFF.

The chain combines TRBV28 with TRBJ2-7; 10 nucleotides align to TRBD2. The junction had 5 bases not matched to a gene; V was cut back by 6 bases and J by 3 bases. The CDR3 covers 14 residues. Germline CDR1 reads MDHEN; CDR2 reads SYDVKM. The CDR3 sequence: CASSTGLALYEQYF. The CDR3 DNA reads TGTGCCAGCAGCACGGGACTAGCGCTCTACGAGCAGTACTTC.

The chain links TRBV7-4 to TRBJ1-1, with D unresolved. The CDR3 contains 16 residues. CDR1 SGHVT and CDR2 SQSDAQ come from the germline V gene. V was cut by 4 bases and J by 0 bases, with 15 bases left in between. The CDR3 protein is CASSSTGRDMNTEAFF. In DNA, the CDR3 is TGTGCCAGCAGCTCTACTGGGCGGGATATGAACACTGAAGCTTTCTTT.

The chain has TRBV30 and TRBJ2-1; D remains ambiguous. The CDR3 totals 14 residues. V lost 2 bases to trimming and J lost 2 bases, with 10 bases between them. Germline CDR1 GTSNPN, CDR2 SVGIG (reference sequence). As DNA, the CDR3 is TGTGCCTGGAGTATTAGCCTTACCTACAATGAGCAGTTCTTC. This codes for CAWSISLTYNEQFF.

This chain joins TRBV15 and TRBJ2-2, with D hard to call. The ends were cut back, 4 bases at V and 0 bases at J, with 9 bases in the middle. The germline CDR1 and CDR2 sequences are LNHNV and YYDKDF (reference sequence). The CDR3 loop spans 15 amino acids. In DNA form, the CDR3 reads TGTGCCACCAGCATCGCTAGACCGAACACCGGGGAGCTGTTTTTT. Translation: CATSIARPNTGELFF.

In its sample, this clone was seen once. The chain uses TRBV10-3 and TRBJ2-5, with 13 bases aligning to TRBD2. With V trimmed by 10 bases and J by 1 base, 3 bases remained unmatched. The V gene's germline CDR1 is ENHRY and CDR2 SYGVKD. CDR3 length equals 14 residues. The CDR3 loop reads CATGTSGAQETQYF. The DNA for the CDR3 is TGTGCCACGGGGACTAGCGGGGCCCAAGAGACCCAGTACTTC.

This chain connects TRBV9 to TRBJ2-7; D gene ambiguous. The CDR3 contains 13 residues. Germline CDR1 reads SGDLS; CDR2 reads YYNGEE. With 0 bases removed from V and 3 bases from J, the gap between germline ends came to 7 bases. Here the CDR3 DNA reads TGTGCCAGCAGCGTAGGCTCCCACTACGAGCAGTACTTC. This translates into CASSVGSHYEQYF.